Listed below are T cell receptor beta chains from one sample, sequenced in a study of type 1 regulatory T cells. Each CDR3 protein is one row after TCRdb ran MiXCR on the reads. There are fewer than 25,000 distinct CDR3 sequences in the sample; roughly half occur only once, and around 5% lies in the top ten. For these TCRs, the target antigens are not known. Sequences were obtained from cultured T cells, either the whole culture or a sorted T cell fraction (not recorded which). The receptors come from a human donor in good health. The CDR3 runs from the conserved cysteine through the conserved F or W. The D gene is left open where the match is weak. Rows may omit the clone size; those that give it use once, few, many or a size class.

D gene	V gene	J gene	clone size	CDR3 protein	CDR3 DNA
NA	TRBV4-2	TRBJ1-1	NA	CASSQDSFIRVSEAFF	TGTGCCAGCAGCCAAGATTCTTTTATCAGGGTCTCTGAAGCTTTCTTT
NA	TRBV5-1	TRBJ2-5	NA	CASRPGQLQETQYF	TGCGCCAGCAGGCCTGGACAGCTCCAAGAGACCCAGTACTTC
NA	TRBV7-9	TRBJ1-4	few	CASSLPRGATNEKLFF	TGTGCCAGCAGCTTACCTAGGGGGGCAACTAATGAAAAACTGTTTTTT
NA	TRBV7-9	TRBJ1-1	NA	CASNTQGTLNTEAFF	TGTGCCAGCAACACTCAAGGGACTCTGAACACTGAAGCTTTCTTT
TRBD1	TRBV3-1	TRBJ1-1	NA	CASSQVQGVYTEAFF	TGTGCCAGCAGCCAAGTTCAGGGGGTTTACACTGAAGCTTTCTTT
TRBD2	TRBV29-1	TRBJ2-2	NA	CSAVGGDTGELFF	TGCAGCGCCGTGGGAGGGGACACCGGGGAGCTGTTTTTT
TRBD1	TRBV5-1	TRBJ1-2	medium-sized	CASRRQGGYGYTF	TGCGCCAGCAGGAGACAGGGTGGCTATGGCTACACCTTC
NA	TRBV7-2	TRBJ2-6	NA	CASSFSGANVLTF	TGTGCCAGCAGCTTTTCTGGGGCCAACGTCCTGACTTTC
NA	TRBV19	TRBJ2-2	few	CASRRDGAGELFF	TGTGCCAGTAGGCGCGACGGGGCCGGGGAGCTGTTTTTT
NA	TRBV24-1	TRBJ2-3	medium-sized	CATILVDTQYF	TGTGCCACCATCCTCGTTGATACGCAGTATTTT
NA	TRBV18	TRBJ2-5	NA	CASSPLPKPETQYF	TGTGCCAGCTCACCACTTCCCAAACCAGAGACCCAGTACTTC
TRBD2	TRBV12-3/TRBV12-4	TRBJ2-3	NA	CASSPVRGAYTDTQYF	TGTGCCAGCAGCCCCGTGCGGGGGGCTTACACAGATACGCAGTATTTT